These 26 T cell receptor beta chains came from one sample sequenced in a study of blood T cell repertoires in COVID-19. The assay was immunoSEQ multiplex PCR, and TCRdb's table has in-frame clones only and misses some. The sample contains about 27,000 clones, around 83% of which appear only once. Sequenced sample: peripheral blood. The receptors here all came from a man in his 70s with acute or convalescent COVID-19.

This chain links TRBV27 with TRBJ2-7, with 7 bases matching TRBD2. J gave up 2 bases and V 6 bases, and 7 bases lay outside the gene matches. The CDR3 runs 14 residues. Germline lookup yields CDR1 MNHEY and CDR2 SMNVEV (reference sequence). The CDR3 DNA sequence: TGTGCCAGCAGGGCGAGCGGGGTGGCCTACGAGCAGTACTTC. This encodes CASRASGVAYEQYF.

The genes are TRBV9 and TRBJ1-2; maybe TRBD1 (6 bases). CDR3 length: 13 residues. Germline assignment: CDR1 SGDLS and CDR2 YYNGEE. The V and J ends lost 3 bases and 4 bases respectively, with 10 bases between them. The CDR3 nucleotides are TGTGCCAGCAGCGAAACAGGGAGCTATGGCTACACCTTC. It is translated as CASSETGSYGYTF. Based on the CDR3 plus reference TRBV9 and TRBJ1-2, the full variable domain is DSGVTQTPKHLITATGQRVTLRCSPRSGDLSVYWYQQSLDQGLQFLIQYYNGEERAKGNILERFSAQQFPDLHSELNLSSLELGDSALYFCASSETGSYGYTFGSGTRLTVV.

In this sample, this clone turned up once. The V gene is TRBV6-2 or TRBV6-3, the J gene TRBJ1-5; a weak D match, TRBD1 (5 bases). The CDR3 has 14 amino acids. Germline V gene lookup returns CDR1 MNHEY and CDR2 SVGEGT. The ends were cut back, 6 bases at V and 3 bases at J, with 12 bases in the middle. This CDR3 reads CASSLRQINQPQHF. CDR3 bases: TGTGCCAGCAGCCTCCGACAGATCAATCAGCCCCAGCATTTT.

The chain recombines TRBV27 with TRBJ2-1, with 10 bases fitting TRBD2. The V gene end was trimmed by 8 bases and the J gene end by 3 bases; junction bases not matched to a gene: 4. The germline V gene has CDR1 MNHEY and CDR2 SMNVEV (reference sequence). The CDR3 totals 14 residues. The CDR3, as DNA: TGTGCCAGCTGGACTAGCGGTTTCTACAATGAGCAGTTCTTC. It encodes CASWTSGFYNEQFF.

This clone was detected a few times. J is TRBJ1-1 and V is TRBV18, with TRBD1 as a possible D gene (5 bases). Germline V gene data show CDR1 as KGHSH and CDR2 as LQKENI. V was clipped by 1 base and J by 5 bases, with 11 bases between them. CDR3 length: 14 amino acids. The CDR3 DNA follows: TGTGCCAGCTCACCACTGGGGGGTTCGACTGAAGCTTTCTTT. Residues: CASSPLGGSTEAFF.

V gene TRBV10-2 combines with J gene TRBJ2-3; 8 bases align to TRBD1. CDR3 size: 14 residues. Looked up from germline, CDR1 is WSHSY and CDR2 is SAAADI. The ends lost 10 bases at V and 1 base at J; junction bases unmatched: 7. This chain's CDR3 is CATLTGAGTDTQYF. CDR3 coding DNA: TGCGCCACCCTGACAGGGGCTGGCACAGATACGCAGTATTTT.

The chain links TRBV6-1 to TRBJ2-3, with D possibly TRBD1 on 6 matching bases. CDR1 and CDR2 (germline): MNHNS, SASEGT. V shed 3 bases and J shed 4 bases, with 14 bases lying between them. The CDR3 runs 15 residues. For the CDR3, the DNA is TGTGCCAGCAGTGAGATCAGGGGAACATCAGATACGCAGTATTTT. It translates to CASSEIRGTSDTQYF.

The V and J genes are TRBV5-1 and TRBJ2-5; tentatively, D is TRBD2 (6 bases). The length of the CDR3 is 14 residues. The germline V gene encodes CDR1 SGHRS and CDR2 YFSETQ. With 4 bases removed from V and 5 bases from J, the gap between germline ends came to 15 bases. For the CDR3, the DNA is TGCGCCAGCAGCGGCGGGGATCGAGTTGAGACCCAGTACTTC. Its protein product is CASSGGDRVETQYF.

The chain employs TRBV18 and TRBJ1-2; 7 nucleotides line up with TRBD1. This CDR3 comprises 16 residues. Germline lookup yields CDR1 KGHSH and CDR2 LQKENI. With V trimmed by 3 bases and J by 6 bases, 13 bases remained unmatched. The CDR3 protein is CASSPYPRDRIDGYTF. DNA for the CDR3: TGTGCCAGCTCACCCTATCCCCGGGACAGAATTGATGGCTACACCTTC.

The chain employs TRBV30 and TRBJ2-2; D remains ambiguous. CDR3 length: 12 amino acids. CDR1 is GTSNPN, CDR2 SVGIG, per germline (reference sequence). The germline V and J ends were trimmed by 4 bases and 5 bases, with 8 bases remaining between them. The chain's CDR3 is CAWKRSTGELFF. The CDR3, as DNA: TGTGCCTGGAAAAGGAGTACCGGGGAGCTGTTTTTT. The complete variable domain, with remaining parts taken from reference TRBV30 and TRBJ2-2, reads SQTIHQWPATLVQPVGSPLSLECTVEGTSNPNLYWYRQAAGRGLQLLFYSVGIGQISSEVPQNLSASRPQDRQFILSSKKLLLSDSGFYLCAWKRSTGELFFGEGSRLTVL.

This chain connects TRBV5-1 to TRBJ2-5; tentatively, D is TRBD2 (5 bases). The CDR3 covers 13 residues. Trimming cost V 9 bases and J 5 bases, with 17 bases left between them. The germline gives CDR1 SGHRS, CDR2 YFSETQ. CDR3 protein: CATRRELGETQYF. DNA of the CDR3: TGCGCCACCAGAAGGGAGCTTGGCGAGACCCAGTACTTC.

The chain couples TRBV4-1 to TRBJ2-1, with 8 positions matching TRBD2. Germline values: CDR1 MGHRA, CDR2 YSYEKL. Trimming at V came to 1 base and at J to 4 bases, leaving 3 bases not matched to a gene. The CDR3 spans 15 residues. The CDR3 is CASSQGPGGYNEQFF. The CDR3 nucleotides read TGCGCCAGCAGCCAAGGTCCGGGAGGGTACAATGAGCAGTTCTTC.

V and J are TRBV7-8 and TRBJ1-1, with D perhaps matching TRBD1 (5 bases). CDR1 and CDR2 (germline): SGHVS, FQNEAQ. The CDR3 consists of 15 residues. Trimming removed 0 bases at V and 4 bases at J, with 12 bases between. The CDR3 here is CASSLAVQGGTEAFF. The CDR3 bases are TGTGCCAGCAGCTTAGCTGTGCAGGGTGGCACTGAAGCTTTCTTT.

This chain's CDR3 is CAWSTSYGYTF. The CDR3 DNA reads TGTGCCTGGAGTACATCCTATGGCTACACCTTC. The chain joins TRBV30 to TRBJ1-2; no firm D call. The V end was cut by 2 bases, the J end by 4 bases, with 5 bases between. The CDR3 has 11 amino acids. Germline V gene data show CDR1 as GTSNPN and CDR2 as SVGIG (reference sequence).

The chain links TRBV30 to TRBJ1-3, with TRBD1 matching over 7 bases. Looked up from germline, CDR1 is GTSNPN and CDR2 is SVGIG (reference sequence). The CDR3 is 14 residues long. Losses at the gene ends were 5 bases for V and 2 bases for J; bases not matched to a gene: 6. The CDR3 DNA follows: TGTGCCTGGGCCGGGACAGTCACTGGAAACACCATATATTTT. The encoded protein is CAWAGTVTGNTIYF.

This rearrangement joins TRBV5-5 to TRBJ2-5, with 9 bases aligning to TRBD2. CDR1 SGHKS and CDR2 YYEKEE come from the germline V gene (reference sequence). J was trimmed by 5 bases and V by 0 bases; bases with no gene match: 5. CDR3 length: 15 amino acids. The CDR3 nucleotides are TGTGCCAGCAGCTTGGTGGCTAGCGGGGCGGAGACCCAGTACTTC. Translating gives CASSLVASGAETQYF. The whole variable domain, remainder taken from reference TRBV5-5 and TRBJ2-5, is DAGVTQSPTHLIKTRGQQVTLRCSPISGHKSVSWYQQVLGQGPQFIFQYYEKEERGRGNFPDRFSARQFPNYSSELNVNALLLGDSALYLCASSLVASGAETQYFGPGTRLLVL.

V gene TRBV28 combines with J gene TRBJ2-3; 11 bases are a match to TRBD2. After removal of 4 bases from V and 7 bases from J, the junction contained 10 bases not matched to a gene. CDR3 length: 16 amino acids. CDR1 MDHEN and CDR2 SYDVKM come from the germline V gene. As DNA, the CDR3 is TGTGCCAGCAGTTGGGTACTAGCGGGAGAAGTAAATACGCAGTATTTT. Residues: CASSWVLAGEVNTQYF. Supplemented by reference TRBV28 and TRBJ2-3, the full variable domain reads DVKVTQSSRYLVKRTGEKVFLECVQDMDHENMFWYRQDPGLGLRLIYFSYDVKMKEKGDIPEGYSVSREKKERFSLILESASTNQTSMYLCASSWVLAGEVNTQYFGPGTRLTVL.

The chain recombines TRBV6-2 or TRBV6-3 with TRBJ1-1; 8 bases line up with TRBD1. V was pared by 4 bases and J by 3 bases, with 10 bases of the junction left unmatched. CDR1 MNHEY and CDR2 SVGEGT come from the germline V gene. This CDR3 comprises 16 residues. As DNA, the CDR3 is TGTGCCAGCAGTTCCCGTCCGCTACAGGGGGACACTGAAGCTTTCTTT. Encoded protein: CASSSRPLQGDTEAFF.

The V call is TRBV7-9, the J call TRBJ1-2, with D possibly matching TRBD1 (6 bases). With 5 bases removed from V and 5 bases from J, the gap between germline ends came to 18 bases. Germline values: CDR1 SEHNR, CDR2 FQNEAQ (reference sequence). The CDR3 covers 15 residues. In DNA, the CDR3 is TGTGCCAGCAGCCCGGGGGGCTCCCAGGGGTATGGCTACACCTTC. It is translated as CASSPGGSQGYGYTF.

The chain carries TRBV7-2 and TRBJ1-3, with D possibly being TRBD1 (6 bases). Germline CDR1 and CDR2: SGHTA and FQGNSA. With 10 bases removed from V and 4 bases from J, the gap between germline ends came to 20 bases. The CDR3 sequence is 15 residues long. The CDR3 bases are TGTGCCACCAAACTTGGGGGCGCTTCGGGAAACACCATATATTTT. It specifies CATKLGGASGNTIYF.

J is TRBJ2-7 and V is TRBV4-2; D not resolved. Looked up from germline, CDR1 is LGHNA and CDR2 is YNFKEQ. The CDR3 length is 11 residues. The ends were cut back, 5 bases at V and 6 bases at J, with 8 bases in the middle. This CDR3 reads CASSFASEQYF. The CDR3 DNA is TGTGCCAGCAGCTTCGCGAGCGAGCAGTACTTC.

V is TRBV7-9 and J is TRBJ2-1, with D unresolved. CDR3 length: 16 residues. Trimming left V 5 bases short and J 1 base short, with 15 bases between. In germline, CDR1 is SEHNR, CDR2 FQNEAQ (reference sequence). The CDR3 coding sequence is TGTGCCAGCAGCCTCATAGTGTCTGTTTCCTACAATGAGCAGTTCTTC. Translation: CASSLIVSVSYNEQFF. Combining the CDR3 with reference TRBV7-9 and TRBJ2-1 gives the whole variable domain DTGVSQNPRHKITKRGQNVTFRCDPISEHNRLYWYRQTLGQGPEFLTYFQNEAQLEKSRLLSDRFSAERPKGSFSTLEIQRTEQGDSAMYLCASSLIVSVSYNEQFFGPGTRLTVL.

Only one count was recorded for this clone. The genes are TRBV11-2 and TRBJ2-3, with a tentative D call TRBD1 (5 bases). The V gene's germline CDR1 is SGHAT and CDR2 FQNNGV. The CDR3 runs 14 residues. The V and J ends lost 0 bases and 9 bases respectively, with 13 bases between them. CDR3 amino acids: CASSLERSRGTQYF. CDR3 in DNA: TGTGCCAGCAGCTTAGAGCGATCAAGGGGAACGCAGTATTTT. Together with reference TRBV11-2 and TRBJ2-3, the CDR3 gives the full variable domain: EAGVAQSPRYKIIEKRQSVAFWCNPISGHATLYWYQQILGQGPKLLIQFQNNGVVDDSQLPKDRFSAERLKGVDSTLKIQPAKLEDSAVYLCASSLERSRGTQYFGPGTRLTVL.

The chain has TRBV27 and TRBJ1-2; D unresolved. Germline lookup yields CDR1 MNHEY and CDR2 SMNVEV (reference sequence). The CDR3 contains 15 residues. Trimming cost V 1 base and J 5 bases, with 14 bases left between them. The chain's CDR3 is CASSLFPESPYGYTF. Here the CDR3 DNA reads TGTGCCAGCAGTTTATTTCCGGAGAGTCCTTATGGCTACACCTTC.

The chain has TRBV28 and TRBJ1-5; 10 bases agree with TRBD1. There are 19 residues in the CDR3. V was clipped by 1 base and J by 0 bases; unmatched bases: 9. Germline lookup yields CDR1 MDHEN and CDR2 SYDVKM. CDR3 nucleotides: TGTGCCAGCAGTTTATCCGGGACAGGGGATATTTATAGCAATCAGCCCCAGCATTTT. This translates into CASSLSGTGDIYSNQPQHF.

The chain combines TRBV6-1 with TRBJ1-3, with D perhaps TRBD1 (6 bases). The CDR3 loop spans 17 amino acids. Germline CDR1 MNHNS, CDR2 SASEGT. Deletions cut 0 bases from V and 2 bases from J, with 14 bases between. CDR3 region: CASSEALTGRTGNTIYF. In nucleotides, the CDR3 is TGTGCCAGCAGTGAAGCGCTTACAGGGCGTACTGGAAACACCATATATTTT.